This T cell receptor (beta chain) was recorded in a study of molecular identifiers for immune sequencing clone quantification. About the study: In replicates, the authors split RNA from roughly 20,000 or 100,000 naive CD8 cells five ways and sequenced four.

The CDR3 has 16 residues. Germline trimming cut 6 bases from V and 7 bases from J; bases unmatched to any gene: 10. The germline V gene has CDR1 LNHNV and CDR2 YYDKDF (reference sequence). TCRdb reanalysed the PCR reads using MiXCR and keeps one entry per CDR3 protein. The sample holds 50,000 to 65,000 distinct CDR3 sequences; less than 25% are singletons and the top ten take around 1.9%. Details on this clonotype: Its antigen is not identified.

From roughly 20,000 to 1,000,000 sorted cells, naive CD8 libraries were generated with 10%, 30% or 50% RNA. Study outcomes and limitations: Sizes of clones that are highly expanded could be underestimated (if identical TCR molecules share a barcode). Clones with over 20 RNA copies captured over 98% of effector molecules but under 1% of naive ones.

The chain recombines TRBV15 with TRBJ2-1, with 12 bases matching TRBD1. The specimen was naive CD8+ T cells from blood, with Jurkat cell RNA spiked in. The subset here: FACS-sorted CD8+CD4-CCR7+CD45RA+ naive T cells. The TCR originated in a human donor in good health. Some libraries in this study had Jurkat cell RNA spiked in. For the CDR3, the DNA is TGTGCCACCAGTCCACCGGGACAGGGGGCGAGGAATGAGCAGTTCTTC. This sequence encodes CATSPPGQGARNEQFF. Using reference TRBV15 and TRBJ2-1 for the parts outside the CDR3, the full variable domain is DAMVIQNPRYQVTQFGKPVTLSCSQTLNHNVMYWYQQKSSQAPKLLFHYYDKDFNNEADTPDNFQSRRPNTSFCFLDIRSPGLGDTAMYLCATSPPGQGARNEQFFGPGTRLTVL.